This TCR beta chain was documented in a study of control samples from healthy donors and cancer patients. Here immunoSEQ multiplex PCR was the method, and the copy in TCRdb shows in-frame clones only, minus some. The table records roughly 69,000 clones, approximately 86% of them present only once. V lost 1 base, J lost 4 bases, and 12 bases lay in between. The CDR3 contains 15 residues. Germline V gene data show CDR1 as SGHTA and CDR2 as FQGNSA. This chain connects TRBV7-2 to TRBJ2-3; TRBD2 might be the D (6 bases). The TCR originated in a man aged 55-75 years in good health. The specimen was blood. In DNA, the CDR3 is TGTGCCAGCAGCTTAGGTAGGAGGGTCGCAGATACGCAGTATTTT. It is translated as CASSLGRRVADTQYF.